Here is one T cell receptor beta chain with its context. Its antigen is as yet unknown. The data derive from a study of cytomegalovirus exposure and HLA in healthy donors. PCR primers comprised 60 Vbeta and 13 Jbeta primers. TCRdb keeps only in-frame clones here, not all; method: immunoSEQ multiplex PCR. The sample holds 150,000 to 200,000 clones, around 80% seen once. Study-wide results and caveats: Immune exposure information comprised only CMV serostatus.

Germline CDR1 and CDR2: MDHEN and SYDVKM. J lost 6 bases, V lost 5 bases, and 4 bases had no gene match. The length of the CDR3 is 14 residues. The clonotype originates from a woman aged 25-40 years in good health and CMV-seropositive. The V call is TRBV28, the J call TRBJ2-2; 9 bases fit TRBD1. Sequenced material: PBMCs. The chain's CDR3 is CASSRTGEAGELFF. DNA of the CDR3: TGTGCCAGCAGTCGGACAGGGGAGGCCGGGGAGCTGTTTTTT.